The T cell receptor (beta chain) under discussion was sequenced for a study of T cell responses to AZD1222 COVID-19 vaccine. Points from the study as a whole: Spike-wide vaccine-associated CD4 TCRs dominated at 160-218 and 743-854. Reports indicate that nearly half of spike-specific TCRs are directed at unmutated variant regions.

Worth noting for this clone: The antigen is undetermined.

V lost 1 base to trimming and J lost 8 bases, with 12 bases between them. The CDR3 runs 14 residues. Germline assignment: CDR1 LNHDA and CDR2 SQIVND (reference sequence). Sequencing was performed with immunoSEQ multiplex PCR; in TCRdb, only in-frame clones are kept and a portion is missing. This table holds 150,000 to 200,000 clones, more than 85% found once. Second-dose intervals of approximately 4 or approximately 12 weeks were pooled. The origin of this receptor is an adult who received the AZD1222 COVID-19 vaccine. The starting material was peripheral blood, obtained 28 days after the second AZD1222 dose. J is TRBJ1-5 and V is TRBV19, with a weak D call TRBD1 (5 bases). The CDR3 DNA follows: TGTGCCAGTAGTATAGGTGGGGGAACTGAGCCCCAGCATTTT. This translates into CASSIGGGTEPQHF.